Following are 27 T cell receptor beta chains from one sample sequenced in a study of regulatory T cells in long-lasting Graves disease. As for time point: persistent/refractory GD, antithyroid drugs over 5 years with positive TRAb. From RNA extracted from PBMCs, the TCR library was made. Construction of TCR beta libraries relied on iRepertoire HTBI primers and on Arm-PCR targeting CDR3 regions. TCRdb used MiXCR to reprocess the multiplex PCR reads, holding one entry per CDR3 protein. This sample has under 500,000 distinct CDR3 sequences, with around 21% found just once. Sequencing used peripheral blood mononuclear cells (PBMCs), obtained when the disease was refractory, from a patient treated with antithyroid drugs. These receptors came from a female donor with Graves disease.

This clonotype was recorded many times. The V gene is TRBV6-5, the J gene TRBJ2-5; no reliable D call. This CDR3 has 11 amino acids. Germline CDR1 and CDR2: MNHEY and SVGAGI. The germline V and J ends were trimmed by 3 bases and 5 bases, with 4 bases remaining between them. The CDR3 loop reads CASSYMETQYF. Written as DNA, the CDR3 is TGTGCCAGCAGTTATATGGAGACCCAGTACTTC.

A note on this clonotype: Germline is not matched at one junction end, which may reflect a read error. The chain uses TRBV7-2 and TRBJ2-7; 9 nucleotides align to TRBD2. This CDR3 is 16 amino acids long. Germline V gene data show CDR1 as SGHTA and CDR2 as FQGNSA. This CDR3 is CASNLAGASTLSEQYF. The CDR3 coding sequence is TGTGCCAGCAACTTAGCGGGGGCTAGCACGCTAAGTGAGCAGTACTTC.

This clonotype has just a few counts. The chain uses TRBV5-1 and TRBJ1-2, with D perhaps TRBD1 (6 bases). V lost 4 bases to trimming and J lost 7 bases, with 14 bases between them. Germline V gene lookup returns CDR1 SGHRS and CDR2 YFSETQ. CDR3 length: 13 residues. CDR3 DNA sequence: TGCGCCAGCAGCCCGGGGGCGCCTGGTGGCTACACCTTC. This translates into CASSPGAPGGYTF.

This clonotype was found many times. The V and J genes are TRBV27 and TRBJ2-5; 11 nucleotides match TRBD2. The V and J ends lost 5 bases and 3 bases, in that order; junction bases with no gene match: 2. CDR3 length equals 14 residues. Germline V gene lookup returns CDR1 MNHEY and CDR2 SMNVEV (reference sequence). The CDR3 sequence: CASSKLAGEETQYF. CDR3 DNA: TGTGCCAGCAGTAAACTAGCGGGAGAAGAGACCCAGTACTTC.

The chain combines TRBV24-1 with TRBJ2-1; 8 bases map to TRBD2. J lost 9 bases, V lost 9 bases, and 3 bases had no gene match. This CDR3 is built from 11 residues. CDR1 and CDR2 from the germline V gene are KGHDR and SFDVKD. Here the CDR3 reads CATLSGGEQFF. DNA of the CDR3: TGTGCCACCTTAAGCGGGGGTGAGCAGTTCTTC.

The chain combines TRBV7-2 with TRBJ2-3; D uncertain. The CDR3 runs 15 residues. The V gene's germline CDR1 is SGHTA and CDR2 FQGNSA. Trimming shortened V by 1 base and J by 2 bases, and 10 bases separated the two germline ends. CDR3 sequence (DNA): TGTGCCAGCAGCTTAGGGCACCAACTCACAGATACGCAGTATTTT. This gives the protein CASSLGHQLTDTQYF.

This clonotype was picked up many times. This chain connects TRBV6-1 to TRBJ1-3; TRBD1 might be the D (5 bases). The CDR3 length is 17 residues. Trimming took 3 bases from V and 0 from J, leaving 15 bases between them. Per germline, CDR1 MNHNS and CDR2 SASEGT. The CDR3: CASSDFRDLASGNTIYF. CDR3 bases: TGTGCCAGCAGTGATTTCCGGGACCTGGCCTCTGGAAACACCATATATTTT.

This sequence joins TRBV4-1 and TRBJ2-7, with TRBD2 as a possible D gene (5 bases). The germline V gene encodes CDR1 MGHRA and CDR2 YSYEKL. The CDR3 covers 15 residues. Deletions cut 1 base from V and 3 bases from J, with 13 bases between. CDR3 in DNA: TGCGCCAGCAGCCAAGTAGGGAGACGGATCTACGAGCAGTACTTC. Translating it yields CASSQVGRRIYEQYF.

This sequence joins TRBV5-4 and TRBJ1-1; D is perhaps TRBD1 (5 bases). Deletions cut 4 bases from V and 0 bases from J, with 16 bases between. Looked up from germline, CDR1 is SGHNT and CDR2 is YYREEE (reference sequence). This CDR3 is built from 16 residues. The CDR3 nucleotides read TGTGCCAGCAGCCCGGACGTAGGGGCCCTGAACACTGAAGCTTTCTTT. Amino acid sequence: CASSPDVGALNTEAFF.

This clonotype was counted at least ten times. The chain carries TRBV12-3 or TRBV12-4 and TRBJ2-5, with TRBD2 identical over 8 bases. V was clipped by 3 bases and J by 1 base; unmatched bases: 7. This CDR3 region has 16 residues. The CDR3: CASSFKSSGFQETQYF. The DNA for the CDR3 is TGTGCCAGCAGTTTTAAGTCTAGCGGGTTCCAAGAGACCCAGTACTTC.

At least ten counts were recorded for this clonotype. This sequence joins TRBV11-2 and TRBJ1-3; no definite D call. This CDR3 comprises 15 residues. Germline CDR1 and CDR2: SGHAT and FQNNGV. The V end was cut by 4 bases, the J end by 0 bases, with 10 bases between. Here the CDR3 DNA reads TGTGCCAGCAGCTCCCCGGGCGCCTCTGGAAACACCATATATTTT. Translating gives CASSSPGASGNTIYF.

For this clonotype: The conserved closing phenylalanine or tryptophan is absent in this CDR3, likely reflecting a read error. The chain couples TRBV19 to TRBJ2-2; TRBD2 matches at 11 bases. Germline V gives CDR1 LNHDA, CDR2 SQIVND (reference sequence). With 7 bases clipped from V and 13 bases from J, the junction kept 17 bases outside the gene matches. The CDR3 is 16 residues long. For the CDR3, the DNA is TGTGCCAGTACCGAAACCACTAGCGGGAGATCGAAGCGGCTGTTTTCT. Translation gives CASTETTSGRSKRLFS.

In this sample, this clonotype turned up a few times. The J gene is TRBJ2-1, the V gene TRBV28, with D possibly TRBD1 on 5 matching bases. Germline V CDR1 and CDR2: MDHEN, SYDVKM. V shed 8 bases and J shed 0 bases, with 8 bases lying between them. This CDR3 is 13 amino acids long. This CDR3 is CASGASSYNEQFF. CDR3 bases: TGTGCCAGCGGGGCCTCCTCCTACAATGAGCAGTTCTTC.

This clonotype was seen ten or more times. V gene TRBV27 combines with J gene TRBJ1-1; D unresolved. Trimming cost V 9 bases and J 8 bases, with 16 bases left between them. Germline assignment: CDR1 MNHEY and CDR2 SMNVEV (reference sequence). The CDR3 loop spans 12 amino acids. CDR3 sequence: CASINWGGEAFF. The CDR3 DNA sequence: TGTGCCAGTATAAATTGGGGAGGCGAAGCTTTCTTT.

The V gene is TRBV12-3 or TRBV12-4, the J gene TRBJ2-3; a weak D match, TRBD2 (6 bases). CDR3 length: 13 amino acids. V shed 5 bases and J shed 4 bases, with 10 bases lying between them. CDR3 in amino acids: CASSNWGADTQYF. In DNA form, the CDR3 reads TGTGCCAGCAGTAATTGGGGGGCAGATACGCAGTATTTT.

This clonotype showed up many times. A junction end diverges from the germline sequence, so it may reflect a read error. The CDR3 here is CASRTEVNTEAFF. CDR3 DNA sequence: TGTGCCAGCCGGACAGAAGTAAACACTGAAGCTTTCTTT. J is TRBJ1-1 and V is TRBV5-1, with a weak D call TRBD1 (6 bases). The V gene's germline CDR1 is SGHRS and CDR2 YFSETQ. This CDR3 is built from 13 residues.

The chain recombines TRBV5-6 with TRBJ2-2, with TRBD2 matching 8 bases. This CDR3 is 14 amino acids long. V lost 2 bases and J lost 6; bases outside the gene matches: 3. Germline values: CDR1 SGHDT, CDR2 YYEEEE. The CDR3 nucleotides read TGTGCCAGCAGCTTAGCGGGAGCATCCGGGGAGCTGTTTTTT. Its protein product is CASSLAGASGELFF.

This clonotype has a handful of counts. The chain recombines TRBV7-6 with TRBJ2-5, with 8 nucleotides matching TRBD1. CDR1 and CDR2 from the germline V gene are SGHVS and FNYEAQ. This CDR3 region has 14 residues. The V and J ends lost 5 bases and 5 bases, in that order; junction bases with no gene match: 7. The CDR3 DNA sequence: TGTGCCAGCAGCCGGACAGGGAGCACGGAGACCCAGTACTTC. Translated: CASSRTGSTETQYF. The complete variable domain, with remaining parts taken from reference TRBV7-6 and TRBJ2-5, reads GAGVSQSPRYKVTKRGQDVALRCDPISGHVSLYWYRQALGQGPEFLTYFNYEAQQDKSGLPNDRFSAERPEGSISTLTIQRTEQRDSAMYRCASSRTGSTETQYFGPGTRLLVL.

This clonotype was picked up many times. This chain joins TRBV28 and TRBJ1-2, with D possibly TRBD1 on 5 matching bases. The V and J ends lost 6 bases and 5 bases respectively, with 13 bases between them. The CDR3 contains 13 residues. Germline values: CDR1 MDHEN, CDR2 SYDVKM. The CDR3 sequence is CASSFRARYGYTF. CDR3 nucleotides: TGTGCCAGCAGCTTCAGGGCTCGGTATGGCTACACCTTC.

Only a few counts were recorded for this clonotype. The chain couples TRBV30 to TRBJ1-1; D gene ambiguous. The CDR3 has 12 amino acids. Germline assignment: CDR1 GTSNPN and CDR2 SVGIG (reference sequence). V was trimmed by 3 bases and J by 1 base, leaving 6 bases between them. CDR3 bases: TGTGCCTGGAGGAGGAAGAACACTGAAGCTTTCTTT. Its translation is CAWRRKNTEAFF.

There are many counts of this clonotype. The rearrangement links TRBV6-5 to TRBJ1-2; no definite D call. Germline values: CDR1 MNHEY, CDR2 SVGAGI. The CDR3 has 15 residues. V was shortened by 0 bases and J by 4 bases, with 12 bases between the two germline ends. The CDR3 loop reads CASSYSSGRGYGYTF. The CDR3 DNA follows: TGTGCCAGCAGTTACTCGAGTGGACGAGGCTATGGCTACACCTTC.

This clonotype was observed once. A far larger clone is only one base removed, so a read error is likely. V and J are TRBV28 and TRBJ2-1; possibly TRBD2 for D (7 bases). V was pared by 7 bases and J by 10 bases, with 20 bases between. CDR1 is MDHEN and CDR2 is SYDVKM in the germline V gene. The CDR3 contains 14 residues. The DNA of the CDR3 is TGTGCCAGCACCTCAAGGGGGGGGACCTACGAGCAGTTCTTC. Translating gives CASTSRGGTYEQFF.

This clonotype appeared many times. The chain joins TRBV27 to TRBJ2-7, with 9 bases that match TRBD1. The V segment lost 5 bases and the J segment 3 bases; nucleotides outside the gene matches: 8. There are 15 residues in the CDR3. Germline CDR1 reads MNHEY; CDR2 reads SMNVEV (reference sequence). The CDR3 DNA sequence: TGTGCCAGCAGTCCACCCGGGACAGGGCTCTACGAGCAGTACTTC. Its translation: CASSPPGTGLYEQYF.

This clonotype was seen at least ten times. The chain carries TRBV27 and TRBJ1-2, with D uncertain. In germline, CDR1 is MNHEY, CDR2 SMNVEV (reference sequence). Between the trimmed V and J ends, which lost 5 bases and 3 bases, there was a span of 16 bases. This CDR3 contains 15 residues. The CDR3 DNA reads TGTGCCAGCAGTCCCCATGGGTGGTCTGACTATGGCTACACCTTC. Translated: CASSPHGWSDYGYTF.

This chain uses TRBV6-1 with TRBJ1-2; the D gene is possibly TRBD1 (5 bases). V shed 6 bases and J shed 4 bases, with 18 bases lying between them. This CDR3 has 15 residues. From germline, CDR1 is MNHNS and CDR2 SASEGT. The CDR3 coding sequence is TGTGCCAGCAGCCTGCGGGGACTTCTAACCTATGGCTACACCTTC. It codes for CASSLRGLLTYGYTF.

V usage is TRBV30 and J usage is TRBJ2-7; 7 bases fit TRBD1. J gave up 4 bases and V 0 bases, and 6 bases lay outside the gene matches. CDR3 size: 14 residues. Germline-derived CDR1 and CDR2 are GTSNPN and SVGIG (reference sequence). CDR3 protein: CAWSVKGTEYEQYF. In DNA, the CDR3 is TGTGCCTGGAGTGTAAAGGGGACAGAGTACGAGCAGTACTTC.

The V gene is TRBV7-2, the J gene TRBJ2-1; D perhaps matches TRBD1 (6 bases). V dropped 1 base and J dropped 9 bases, with 19 bases sitting between them. The CDR3 totals 16 residues. Germline V lookup: CDR1 SGHTA, CDR2 FQGNSA. This CDR3 reads CASSLVGPGVGGEQFF. CDR3 nucleotides: TGTGCCAGCAGCTTAGTTGGTCCCGGCGTAGGGGGTGAGCAGTTCTTC. The variable domain in full, with the rest retrieved from reference TRBV7-2 and TRBJ2-1, is GAGVSQSPSNKVTEKGKDVELRCDPISGHTALYWYRQSLGQGLEFLIYFQGNSAPDKSGLPSDRFSAERTGGSVSTLTIQRTQQEDSAVYLCASSLVGPGVGGEQFFGPGTRLTVL.